This is a list of T cell receptor beta chains from one sample in a study of follicular helper T cells after annual influenza vaccination. Profiled with immunoSEQ multiplex PCR; TCRdb holds only in-frame clones, not every one. The data show approximately 6,100 clones, with approximately 85% seen just once and 1% to 1.2% held by the top ten. The source material was CXCR5+ CD38- circulating T follicular helper cells from blood, sampled on the day of influenza vaccination. The receptors shown here come from an adult who received the influenza vaccine. Both conserved end residues are part of each CDR3. Each record gives: clone size, D gene, J gene, V gene, CDR3 DNA, CDR3 protein. The D gene is left open where the match is weak. Expanded clones get a size class; other rows say once, few or many, or leave the size out.

clone size: .; D gene: .; J gene: TRBJ2-5; V gene: TRBV7-9; CDR3 DNA: TGTGCCAGCAGCTTAACGGGAGTGGGAGAGACCCAGTACTTC; CDR3 protein: CASSLTGVGETQYF
clone size: .; D gene: TRBD1; J gene: TRBJ2-7; V gene: TRBV9; CDR3 DNA: TGTGCCAGCAGCGCCTCCGGGACAGGGGTCTACGAGCAGTACTTC; CDR3 protein: CASSASGTGVYEQYF
clone size: .; D gene: .; J gene: TRBJ2-7; V gene: TRBV5-1; CDR3 DNA: TGCGCCAGCAAGACGGGGAATTCCTACGAGCAGTACTTC; CDR3 protein: CASKTGNSYEQYF
clone size: .; D gene: .; J gene: TRBJ1-1; V gene: TRBV6-6; CDR3 DNA: TGTGCCAGCACCAAATCGGAAAACACTGAAGCTTTCTTT; CDR3 protein: CASTKSENTEAFF
clone size: .; D gene: TRBD2; J gene: TRBJ2-7; V gene: TRBV5-5; CDR3 DNA: TGTGCCAGCAGCTTGGAACCGGGAGGCTACGAGCAGTACTTC; CDR3 protein: CASSLEPGGYEQYF
clone size: .; D gene: .; J gene: TRBJ1-2; V gene: TRBV28; CDR3 DNA: TGTGCCAGCAGCACCGCTGAGGTCGCCCTTGGCTACACCTTC; CDR3 protein: CASSTAEVALGYTF
clone size: .; D gene: TRBD2; J gene: TRBJ2-1; V gene: TRBV7-8; CDR3 DNA: TGTGCCAGCAGCCCCAGCGGGAGACCCAATGAGCAGTTCTTC; CDR3 protein: CASSPSGRPNEQFF
clone size: .; D gene: TRBD2; J gene: TRBJ2-7; V gene: TRBV30; CDR3 DNA: TGTGCCTGGGCCCTCGGGACTAGCGGGAGGGCCCGAATATACGAGCAGTACTTC; CDR3 protein: CAWALGTSGRARIYEQYF
clone size: .; D gene: .; J gene: TRBJ2-2; V gene: TRBV10-3; CDR3 DNA: TGTGCCACCGGACAGACCGGGGAGCTGTTTTTT; CDR3 protein: CATGQTGELFF
clone size: .; D gene: .; J gene: TRBJ2-1; V gene: TRBV20-1; CDR3 DNA: TGCAGTGCTTCAAACAATGAGCAGTTCTTC; CDR3 protein: CSASNNEQFF
clone size: .; D gene: .; J gene: TRBJ1-4; V gene: TRBV19; CDR3 DNA: TGTGCCAGTAGTATTAGCGCCAATGAAAAACTGTTTTTT; CDR3 protein: CASSISANEKLFF
clone size: .; D gene: .; J gene: TRBJ1-2; V gene: TRBV5-8; CDR3 DNA: TGTGCCAGCAGCCCACTTCTCGTCCTTTATGGCTACACCTTC; CDR3 protein: CASSPLLVLYGYTF
clone size: .; D gene: .; J gene: TRBJ1-1; V gene: TRBV19; CDR3 DNA: TGTGCCAGTAGTAATCGGGCAGGCATGAACACTGAAGCTTTCTTT; CDR3 protein: CASSNRAGMNTEAFF
clone size: .; D gene: .; J gene: TRBJ1-1; V gene: TRBV28; CDR3 DNA: TGTGCCAGCAGTCCCCCACAGGGTTGGACTGAAGCTTTCTTT; CDR3 protein: CASSPPQGWTEAFF
clone size: .; D gene: TRBD1; J gene: TRBJ1-1; V gene: TRBV5-6; CDR3 DNA: TGTGCCAGCAGCTCCGGGACAGGGGCGGGGGCGGCTTTCTTT; CDR3 protein: CASSSGTGAGAAFF
clone size: .; D gene: TRBD1; J gene: TRBJ1-2; V gene: TRBV5-4; CDR3 DNA: TGTGCCAGCAACAGACAGGGGATATATGGCTACACCTTC; CDR3 protein: CASNRQGIYGYTF
clone size: .; D gene: TRBD1; J gene: TRBJ1-3; V gene: TRBV30; CDR3 DNA: TGTGCCTGGGCCTCAGGGGGCGGTGGAAACACCATATATTTT; CDR3 protein: CAWASGGGGNTIYF
clone size: .; D gene: .; J gene: TRBJ2-7; V gene: TRBV28; CDR3 DNA: TGTGCCAGCAGCTTAAACGAGCAGTACTTC; CDR3 protein: CASSLNEQYF
clone size: .; D gene: .; J gene: TRBJ1-3; V gene: TRBV5-1; CDR3 DNA: TGCGCCAGCAGCTTCTCAGGCAGCGCTGGAAACACCATATATTTT; CDR3 protein: CASSFSGSAGNTIYF
clone size: .; D gene: TRBD1; J gene: TRBJ2-7; V gene: TRBV10-3; CDR3 DNA: TGTGCCAGTACCGGGACAGGGGGTCTCTACGAGCAGTACTTC; CDR3 protein: CASTGTGGLYEQYF
clone size: once; D gene: .; J gene: TRBJ2-7; V gene: TRBV11-1; CDR3 DNA: TGTGCCAGCAGCTTACGCGACAGTTTCCGTACCGAGCAGTACTTC; CDR3 protein: CASSLRDSFRTEQYF
clone size: .; D gene: TRBD1; J gene: TRBJ2-4; V gene: TRBV7-9; CDR3 DNA: TGTGCCAGCAGCCCCAAAAATAATCCGGGACAGATAAACATTCAGTACTTC; CDR3 protein: CASSPKNNPGQINIQYF
clone size: .; D gene: .; J gene: TRBJ1-4; V gene: TRBV4-3; CDR3 DNA: TGCGCCAGCAGCGCTAGAACAGGGCTTATCGCAAAACTGTTTTTT; CDR3 protein: CASSARTGLIAKLFF
clone size: .; D gene: .; J gene: TRBJ2-1; V gene: TRBV6-1; CDR3 DNA: TGTGCCAGCAGTGCTGACTTCTACAATGAGCAGTTCTTC; CDR3 protein: CASSADFYNEQFF
clone size: .; D gene: .; J gene: TRBJ2-1; V gene: TRBV28; CDR3 DNA: TGTGCCAGCAGTTTGTCCGTTGAGCAGTTCTTC; CDR3 protein: CASSLSVEQFF
clone size: .; D gene: TRBD2; J gene: TRBJ2-2; V gene: TRBV7-3; CDR3 DNA: TGTGCCAGCAGCTTAGCCGGGAGGGACACCGGGGAGCTGTTTTTT; CDR3 protein: CASSLAGRDTGELFF
clone size: .; D gene: TRBD2; J gene: TRBJ2-1; V gene: TRBV30; CDR3 DNA: TGTGCCTGGAGCGATGGCGGGAGGTCCTACAATGAGCAGTTCTTC; CDR3 protein: CAWSDGGRSYNEQFF
clone size: .; D gene: .; J gene: TRBJ2-3; V gene: TRBV20-1; CDR3 DNA: TGCAGTGCAAGACTAGCAGATACGCAGTATTTT; CDR3 protein: CSARLADTQYF
clone size: few; D gene: .; J gene: TRBJ1-5; V gene: TRBV18; CDR3 DNA: TGTGCCAGCTCACCAGGGGGCGATCAGCCCCAGCATTTT; CDR3 protein: CASSPGGDQPQHF
clone size: .; D gene: TRBD2; J gene: TRBJ2-1; V gene: TRBV11-3; CDR3 DNA: TGTGCCAGCAGCCTAGCGGAGGAGCAGTTCTTC; CDR3 protein: CASSLAEEQFF
clone size: .; D gene: TRBD1; J gene: TRBJ1-5; V gene: TRBV2; CDR3 DNA: TGTGCCAGCAGAGACGACAGGGGACCTCAGCCCCAGCATTTT; CDR3 protein: CASRDDRGPQPQHF
clone size: .; D gene: TRBD1; J gene: TRBJ1-1; V gene: TRBV18; CDR3 DNA: TGTGCCAGCTCACCACAACCCAGGGGGAGCACTGAAGCTTTCTTT; CDR3 protein: CASSPQPRGSTEAFF
clone size: .; D gene: .; J gene: TRBJ2-5; V gene: TRBV28; CDR3 DNA: TGTGCCAGCAGCCATGGCTCGGGGGAGACCCAGTACTTC; CDR3 protein: CASSHGSGETQYF
clone size: few; D gene: .; J gene: TRBJ2-7; V gene: TRBV27; CDR3 DNA: TGTGCCAGCAGTTGGGGCTACGAGCAGTACTTC; CDR3 protein: CASSWGYEQYF
clone size: .; D gene: TRBD1; J gene: TRBJ2-2; V gene: TRBV10-3; CDR3 DNA: TGTGCCACCCTACCGGGACAGGGGAACACCGGGGAGCTGTTTTTT; CDR3 protein: CATLPGQGNTGELFF
clone size: few; D gene: .; J gene: TRBJ1-2; V gene: TRBV5-6; CDR3 DNA: TGTGCCAGCAATTGGGGCAGGGGAGTTGGTGGCTACACCTTC; CDR3 protein: CASNWGRGVGGYTF
clone size: .; D gene: .; J gene: TRBJ1-1; V gene: TRBV5-6; CDR3 DNA: TGTGCCAGCAGCTTTAAGGACCGTGTAGCTTTCTTT; CDR3 protein: CASSFKDRVAFF
clone size: .; D gene: TRBD1; J gene: TRBJ2-2; V gene: TRBV2; CDR3 DNA: TGTGCCAGCAGTGCAGGAGAACAGGGGTACACCGGGGAGCTGTTTTTT; CDR3 protein: CASSAGEQGYTGELFF
clone size: .; D gene: .; J gene: TRBJ1-5; V gene: TRBV6-1; CDR3 DNA: TGTGCCAGCAGTGAAGCGCTAGTGAATCAGCCCCAGCATTTT; CDR3 protein: CASSEALVNQPQHF
clone size: .; D gene: .; J gene: TRBJ2-7; V gene: TRBV11-3; CDR3 DNA: TGTGCCAGCAGCTCTACTTCGCAGGGAAATAGGTACGAGCAGTACTTC; CDR3 protein: CASSSTSQGNRYEQYF
clone size: .; D gene: TRBD1; J gene: TRBJ1-2; V gene: TRBV28; CDR3 DNA: TGTGCCAGCAGTCCCGGACAGGGGAGATATGGCTACACCTTC; CDR3 protein: CASSPGQGRYGYTF
clone size: .; D gene: TRBD1; J gene: TRBJ2-5; V gene: TRBV7-2; CDR3 DNA: TGTGCCAGCAGCCCCGGGACAGCCCAAGAGACCCAGTACTTC; CDR3 protein: CASSPGTAQETQYF
clone size: .; D gene: TRBD1; J gene: TRBJ1-2; V gene: TRBV9; CDR3 DNA: TGTGCCAGCAGCGCGGGACAGGGGAACTATGGCTACACCTTC; CDR3 protein: CASSAGQGNYGYTF
clone size: .; D gene: TRBD2; J gene: TRBJ2-7; V gene: TRBV10-2; CDR3 DNA: TGCGCCACCACAGCAGGGACTAGCGGGACCGGGGTTTACGAGCAGTACTTC; CDR3 protein: CATTAGTSGTGVYEQYF
clone size: .; D gene: TRBD2; J gene: TRBJ2-5; V gene: TRBV5-1; CDR3 DNA: TGCGCCAGCAGCCCCGGACTAGCGGGAGGGCCGGAGACCCAGTACTTC; CDR3 protein: CASSPGLAGGPETQYF
clone size: .; D gene: .; J gene: TRBJ2-1; V gene: TRBV6-5; CDR3 DNA: TGTGCCAGCAGTTACTCGATAGGGCCCGGCGCGTTCTTC; CDR3 protein: CASSYSIGPGAFF
clone size: .; D gene: .; J gene: TRBJ1-1; V gene: TRBV19; CDR3 DNA: TGTGCCAGTAGTAATATCAGGGGCCGTATTATGAACACTGAAGCTTTCTTT; CDR3 protein: CASSNIRGRIMNTEAFF
clone size: .; D gene: TRBD2; J gene: TRBJ2-2; V gene: TRBV5-1; CDR3 DNA: TGCGCCAGCAGCCACGCCACCGGGGGGATGAGCACCGGGGAGCTGTTTTTT; CDR3 protein: CASSHATGGMSTGELFF
clone size: .; D gene: TRBD1; J gene: TRBJ1-3; V gene: TRBV19; CDR3 DNA: TGTGCCAGTAGTACCGACAGGGGGAACACCATATATTTT; CDR3 protein: CASSTDRGNTIYF
clone size: .; D gene: .; J gene: TRBJ2-1; V gene: TRBV21-1; CDR3 DNA: TGTGCCAGCAGCATCAGGGTACCGGGACCCGGGGTGAACAATGAGCAGTTCTTC; CDR3 protein: CASSIRVPGPGVNNEQFF
clone size: once; D gene: TRBD1; J gene: TRBJ2-7; V gene: TRBV29-1; CDR3 DNA: TGCAGCGCACTAACGTCAGGGGGTTCCTACGAGCAGTACTTC; CDR3 protein: CSALTSGGSYEQYF
clone size: .; D gene: .; J gene: TRBJ2-5; V gene: TRBV30; CDR3 DNA: TGTGCCCGACAGGGAGGGGAGACCCAGTACTTC; CDR3 protein: CARQGGETQYF
clone size: few; D gene: .; J gene: TRBJ2-5; V gene: TRBV7-9; CDR3 DNA: TGTGCCAGCAGCTTCCCCCAGACAGAGACCCAGTACTTC; CDR3 protein: CASSFPQTETQYF
clone size: .; D gene: TRBD2; J gene: TRBJ2-7; V gene: TRBV7-7; CDR3 DNA: TGTGCTAGCAGCTTTGGCGGGAGCTCCTACGAGCAGTACTTC; CDR3 protein: CASSFGGSSYEQYF